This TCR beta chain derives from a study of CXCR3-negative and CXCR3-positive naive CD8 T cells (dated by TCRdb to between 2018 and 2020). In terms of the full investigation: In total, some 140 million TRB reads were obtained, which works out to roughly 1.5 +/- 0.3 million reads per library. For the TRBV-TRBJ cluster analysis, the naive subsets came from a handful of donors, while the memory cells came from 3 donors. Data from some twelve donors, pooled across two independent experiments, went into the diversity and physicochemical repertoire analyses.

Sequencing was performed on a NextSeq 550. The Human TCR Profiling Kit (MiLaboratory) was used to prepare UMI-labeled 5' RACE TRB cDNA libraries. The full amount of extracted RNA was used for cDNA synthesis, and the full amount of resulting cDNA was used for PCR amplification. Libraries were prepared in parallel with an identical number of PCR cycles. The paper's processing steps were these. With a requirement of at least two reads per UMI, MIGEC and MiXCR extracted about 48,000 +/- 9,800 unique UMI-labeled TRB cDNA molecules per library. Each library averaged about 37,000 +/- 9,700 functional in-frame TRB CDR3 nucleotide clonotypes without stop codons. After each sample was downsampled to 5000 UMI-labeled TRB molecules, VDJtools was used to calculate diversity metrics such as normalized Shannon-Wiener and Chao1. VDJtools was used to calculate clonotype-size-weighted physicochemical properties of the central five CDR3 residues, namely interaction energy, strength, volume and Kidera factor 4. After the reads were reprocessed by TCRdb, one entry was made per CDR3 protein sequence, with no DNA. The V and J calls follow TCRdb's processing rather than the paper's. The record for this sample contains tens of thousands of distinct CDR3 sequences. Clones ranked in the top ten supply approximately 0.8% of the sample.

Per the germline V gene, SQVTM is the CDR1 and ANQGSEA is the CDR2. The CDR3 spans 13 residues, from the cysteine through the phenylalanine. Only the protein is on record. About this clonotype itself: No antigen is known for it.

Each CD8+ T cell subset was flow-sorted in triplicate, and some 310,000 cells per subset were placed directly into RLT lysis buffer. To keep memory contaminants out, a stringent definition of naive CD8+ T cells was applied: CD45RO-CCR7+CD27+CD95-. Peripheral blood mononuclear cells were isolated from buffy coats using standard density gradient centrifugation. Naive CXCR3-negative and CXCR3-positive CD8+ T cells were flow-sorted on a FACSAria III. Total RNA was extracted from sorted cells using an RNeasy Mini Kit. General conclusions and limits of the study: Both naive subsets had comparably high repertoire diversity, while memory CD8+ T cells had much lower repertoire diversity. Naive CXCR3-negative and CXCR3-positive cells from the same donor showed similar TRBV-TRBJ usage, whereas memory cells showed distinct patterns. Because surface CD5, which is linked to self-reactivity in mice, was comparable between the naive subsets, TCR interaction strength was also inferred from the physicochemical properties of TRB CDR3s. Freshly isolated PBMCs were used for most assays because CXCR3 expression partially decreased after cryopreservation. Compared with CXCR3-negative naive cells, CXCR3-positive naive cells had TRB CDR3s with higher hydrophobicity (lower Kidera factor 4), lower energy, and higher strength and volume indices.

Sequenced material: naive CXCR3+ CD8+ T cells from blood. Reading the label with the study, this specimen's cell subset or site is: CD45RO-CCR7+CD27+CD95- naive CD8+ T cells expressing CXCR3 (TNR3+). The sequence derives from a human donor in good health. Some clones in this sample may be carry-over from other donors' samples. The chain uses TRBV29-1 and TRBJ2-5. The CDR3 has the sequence CSVEVVGMETQYF.